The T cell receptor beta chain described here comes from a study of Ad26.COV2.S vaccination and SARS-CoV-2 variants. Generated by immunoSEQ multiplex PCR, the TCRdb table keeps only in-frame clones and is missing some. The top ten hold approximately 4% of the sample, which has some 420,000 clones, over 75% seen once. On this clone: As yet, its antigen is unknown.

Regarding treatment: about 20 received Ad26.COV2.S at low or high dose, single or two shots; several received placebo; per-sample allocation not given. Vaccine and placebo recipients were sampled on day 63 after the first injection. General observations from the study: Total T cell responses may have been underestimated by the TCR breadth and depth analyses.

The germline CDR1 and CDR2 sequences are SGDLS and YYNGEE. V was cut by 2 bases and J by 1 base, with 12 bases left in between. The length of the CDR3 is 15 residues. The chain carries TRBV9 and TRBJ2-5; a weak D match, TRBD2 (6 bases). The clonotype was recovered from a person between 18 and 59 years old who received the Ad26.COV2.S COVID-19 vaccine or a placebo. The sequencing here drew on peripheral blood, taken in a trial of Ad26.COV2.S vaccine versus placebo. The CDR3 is CASSVLALGQETQYF. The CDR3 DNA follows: TGTGCCAGCAGCGTTCTAGCGCTGGGCCAAGAGACCCAGTACTTC.